This TCR beta chain was sequenced during a study of blood T cell repertoires in COVID-19. The overall study: Both acute and convalescent COVID-19 samples were obtained from the United States, Italy and Spain. T cells, B-cell-depleted T cells, or PBMCs provided the cDNA or gDNA that served as material.

CDR3 length equals 15 residues. Looked up from germline, CDR1 is MDHEN and CDR2 is SYDVKM. With V trimmed by 5 bases and J by 3 bases, 5 bases remained unmatched. Per the original methods: Amplifying reference gene primers gave estimates of nucleated cell counts. Sequencing used immunoSEQ multiplex PCR; TCRdb keeps in-frame clones, though not all of them. V and J calls and clone size are as listed in that table; D and trimming were resolved from the DNA. The sample includes approximately 200,000 clones, about 85% of them seen just once. The receptor was derived from a man between 45 and 60 years old who had recovered from COVID-19. The sequenced sample consisted of peripheral blood. This rearrangement joins TRBV28 to TRBJ2-7; 12 bases align to TRBD2. The CDR3 here is CASSLLLAGGYEQYF. The CDR3 nucleotides are TGTGCCAGCAGTCTCCTACTAGCGGGAGGCTACGAGCAGTACTTC.